The 20 T cell receptor beta chains below come from one sample, sequenced in a study of T cell responses to AZD1222 COVID-19 vaccine. TCRdb's table, derived via immunoSEQ multiplex PCR, lists solely in-frame clones and lacks some. Of under 150,000 clones in the sample, 70% to 90% are singletons; the top ten hold just over 5.5%. The sequences come from peripheral blood, collected on day 0 of AZD1222 vaccination. The source is an adult in good health.

The chain recombines TRBV4-2 with TRBJ1-1; 7 bases agree with TRBD1. The V segment lost 4 bases and the J segment 3 bases; nucleotides outside the gene matches: 11. The germline V gene has CDR1 LGHNA and CDR2 YNFKEQ. There are 16 residues in the CDR3. DNA for the CDR3: TGTGCCAGCAGCCCCCGGACAGGCCCTATGGACACTGAAGCTTTCTTT. This codes for CASSPRTGPMDTEAFF.

J is TRBJ2-1 and V is TRBV6-2 or TRBV6-3; D gene unclear. The germline CDR1 and CDR2 sequences are MNHEY and SVGEGT. The CDR3 totals 15 residues. Trimming shortened V by 2 bases and J by 2 bases, and 10 bases separated the two germline ends. The CDR3 nucleotides read TGTGCCAGCAGTTACCCATTAGGGACCTACAATGAGCAGTTCTTC. Translating it yields CASSYPLGTYNEQFF.

The rearrangement uses TRBV2 and TRBJ1-1, with D hard to call. From germline, CDR1 is SNHLY and CDR2 FYNNEI. V lost 6 bases and J lost 6, with 14 bases in between. There are 13 residues in the CDR3. The chain's CDR3 is CASRALRAPEAFF. The CDR3 DNA reads as TGTGCCAGCAGGGCCTTAAGGGCCCCTGAAGCTTTCTTT.

The gene calls are TRBV6-2 or TRBV6-3 and TRBJ2-7, with D maybe TRBD1 (6 bases). Germline lookup yields CDR1 MNHEY and CDR2 SVGEGT. CDR3 length: 14 amino acids. Trimming left V 5 bases short and J 1 base short, with 12 bases between. The CDR3 DNA reads as TGTGCCAGCAGTCTCCGGACAGTATCCTACGAGCAGTACTTC. It specifies CASSLRTVSYEQYF.

This chain connects TRBV25-1 to TRBJ2-5, with 11 bases aligning to TRBD2. Germline V gene lookup returns CDR1 MGHDK and CDR2 SYGVNS. V trimming: 6 bases; J trimming: 7 bases; junction bases outside the gene matches: 16. The CDR3 runs to 17 residues. CDR3 loop: CASSPPTSGTWLMTQYF. CDR3 in DNA: TGTGCCAGCAGCCCCCCGACTAGCGGGACGTGGTTAATGACCCAGTACTTC.

The chain combines TRBV27 with TRBJ1-5; D is possibly TRBD1 (6 bases). Germline V gene data show CDR1 as MNHEY and CDR2 as SMNVEV (reference sequence). V was pared by 0 bases and J by 8 bases, with 17 bases between. The CDR3 consists of 16 residues. DNA of the CDR3: TGTGCCAGCAGTTTATCGGGGCAGTGGGACATAGAGCCCCAGCATTTT. Its translation is CASSLSGQWDIEPQHF.

This chain connects TRBV6-5 to TRBJ1-5; D is ambiguous. There are 12 residues in the CDR3. Germline values: CDR1 MNHEY, CDR2 SVGAGI. The V end lost 10 bases, the J end lost 6 bases, and 13 bases lay between the germline ends. This CDR3 is CATIAQSQPQHF. The CDR3, as DNA: TGTGCCACCATCGCCCAGAGTCAGCCCCAGCATTTT.

The CDR3 reads CASSPAGTTNTEAFF. Here the CDR3 DNA reads TGTGCCAGCTCACCAGCAGGGACGACGAACACTGAAGCTTTCTTT. V and J are TRBV18 and TRBJ1-1; tentative D call: TRBD1 (5 bases). CDR1 KGHSH and CDR2 LQKENI come from the germline V gene. Deletions cut 2 bases from V and 1 base from J, with 11 bases between. The CDR3 length is 15 residues.

This rearrangement joins TRBV6-5 to TRBJ2-7; D remains ambiguous. The CDR3 spans 12 residues. V gave up 11 bases and J gave up 2 bases, with 13 bases separating them. Germline-derived CDR1 and CDR2 are MNHEY and SVGAGI. CDR3 region: CAASDGAYEQYF. In DNA, the CDR3 is TGTGCCGCAAGCGACGGAGCCTACGAGCAGTACTTC.

The V and J genes are TRBV5-4 and TRBJ1-4; D is undetermined. CDR1 and CDR2 from the germline V gene are SGHNT and YYREEE (reference sequence). The V end was cut by 0 bases, the J end by 3 bases, with 12 bases between. The CDR3 is 16 residues long. This CDR3 is CASSLDREEANEKLFF. DNA of the CDR3: TGTGCCAGCAGCTTGGATCGGGAAGAGGCTAATGAAAAACTGTTTTTT. Together with reference TRBV5-4 and TRBJ1-4, the CDR3 gives the full variable domain: ETGVTQSPTHLIKTRGQQVTLRCSSQSGHNTVSWYQQALGQGPQFIFQYYREEENGRGNFPPRFSGLQFPNYSSELNVNALELDDSALYLCASSLDREEANEKLFFGSGTQLSVL.

The rearrangement links TRBV6-2 or TRBV6-3 to TRBJ1-1; D is unresolved. The germline V gene has CDR1 MNHEY and CDR2 SVGEGT. The germline V and J ends were trimmed by 2 bases and 5 bases, with 9 bases remaining between them. This CDR3 region has 13 residues. The CDR3 sequence is CASSYRVETEAFF. DNA for the CDR3: TGTGCCAGCAGTTACAGGGTAGAGACTGAAGCTTTCTTT.

V usage is TRBV7-9 and J usage is TRBJ2-7; 9 bases fit TRBD1. J gave up 13 bases and V 4 bases, and 8 bases lay outside the gene matches. The germline CDR1 and CDR2 sequences are SEHNR and FQNEAQ (reference sequence). The CDR3 contains 12 residues. The CDR3 loop reads CASSSTRDREYF. CDR3 sequence (DNA): TGTGCCAGCAGCTCTACCCGGGACAGGGAATACTTC.

J is TRBJ2-1 and V is TRBV19; 8 bases are a match to TRBD1. This CDR3 is 15 amino acids long. Per the germline V gene, CDR1 is LNHDA and CDR2 is SQIVND (reference sequence). The J segment lost 7 bases and the V segment lost 1 base, leaving 6 bases of the junction unmatched. CDR3 protein: CASSIVDRGWNEQFF. The DNA for the CDR3 is TGTGCCAGTAGTATAGTCGACAGGGGTTGGAATGAGCAGTTCTTC.

The chain has TRBV6-2 or TRBV6-3 and TRBJ1-2; D is undetermined. The germline gives CDR1 MNHEY, CDR2 SVGEGT. V lost 6 bases and J 4 bases, leaving 12 bases between the germline ends. The CDR3 has 13 amino acids. The CDR3 sequence is CASSPNTRYGYTF. Written as DNA, the CDR3 is TGTGCCAGCAGCCCAAATACTCGCTATGGCTACACCTTC.

The V gene is TRBV19, the J gene TRBJ1-1; D remains ambiguous. CDR1 and CDR2 from the germline V gene are LNHDA and SQIVND (reference sequence). Trimming pared 7 bases from V and 1 base from J, leaving 4 bases between. The CDR3 covers 11 residues. CDR3: CASTRNTEAFF. In nucleotides, the CDR3 is TGTGCCAGTACGAGGAACACTGAAGCTTTCTTT.

The chain uses TRBV12-5 and TRBJ2-3; 9 positions match TRBD1. V shed 5 bases, J shed 6 bases, and the junction held 9 bases outside the gene matches. CDR1 and CDR2 from the germline V gene are LGHNT and FRNRAP. This CDR3 is built from 15 residues. The CDR3 sequence: CASGEVDRGVDTQYF. The CDR3 nucleotides are TGTGCTAGTGGTGAGGTTGACAGGGGGGTGGATACGCAGTATTTT.

The chain combines TRBV29-1 with TRBJ2-7; possible D gene TRBD1, 6 bases. Germline values: CDR1 SQVTM, CDR2 ANQGSEA. V dropped 7 bases and J dropped 0 bases, with 13 bases sitting between them. The CDR3 covers 13 residues. CDR3 sequence (DNA): TGCAGCGCGACCCCAGGGGACTCCTACGAGCAGTACTTC. Translation gives CSATPGDSYEQYF.

The J gene is TRBJ1-4, the V gene TRBV11-2; 10 nucleotides match TRBD1. Germline CDR1 is SGHAT and CDR2 is FQNNGV. Germline trimming cut 5 bases from V and 5 bases from J; bases unmatched to any gene: 5. The CDR3 is 15 residues long. The CDR3: CASSTRDRGNEKLFF. In DNA form, the CDR3 reads TGTGCCAGCAGCACCCGGGACAGGGGAAATGAAAAACTGTTTTTT.

The chain employs TRBV4-1 and TRBJ2-5, with TRBD2 matching over 10 bases. V gave up 1 base and J gave up 7 bases; unmatched junction bases: 3. Germline V gene lookup returns CDR1 MGHRA and CDR2 YSYEKL. This CDR3 is 14 amino acids long. CDR3 amino acids: CASSQVRTSGTQYF. CDR3 bases: TGCGCCAGCAGCCAAGTGAGGACTAGCGGGACCCAGTACTTC.

The J gene is TRBJ2-1, the V gene TRBV24-1; 8 nucleotides match TRBD2. The ends lost 3 bases at V and 3 bases at J; junction bases unmatched: 12. Germline V CDR1 and CDR2: KGHDR, SFDVKD. The CDR3 is 18 residues long. The CDR3 here is CATSDVRKTSDNYNEQFF. CDR3 DNA sequence: TGTGCCACCAGTGATGTGCGTAAGACTAGCGATAACTACAATGAGCAGTTCTTC.